This TCR beta chain was profiled in a study of control samples from healthy donors and cancer patients. CDR1 and CDR2 (germline): SGHDN, FVKESK. CDR3 length: 15 amino acids. J was trimmed by 2 bases and V by 1 base; bases with no gene match: 2. Profiled with immunoSEQ multiplex PCR; TCRdb holds only in-frame clones, not every one. The sample has 100,000 or so clones; about 92% are singletons. This chain links TRBV14 with TRBJ2-3, with TRBD1 matching over 8 bases. This sequence originates from a woman aged 18-30 years in good health. The sequencing input was blood. CDR3 DNA sequence: TGTGCCAGCAGCCAAGGGGACAGGTCCACAGATACGCAGTATTTT. It is translated as CASSQGDRSTDTQYF.